The 19 T cell receptor beta chains in this list originate from one sample, sequenced in a study of blood T cell repertoires in COVID-19 (dated by TCRdb to 2020 to 2022). Library creation used the immunoSEQ multiplex PCR assay. In its TCRdb copy, this immuneACCESS table keeps in-frame sequences only and misses some clones. Where compared with another copy, unresolved V genes explain less than half of these, and the others have no known cause. The sample table contains a few hundred thousand clones; only one count was recorded for roughly 90% of them. The ten top clones hold more than 0.75% of the sample. Sequenced sample: peripheral blood. The source is a man younger than 40 with acute or convalescent COVID-19.

The J gene is TRBJ1-2, the V gene TRBV10-3, with TRBD1 as a possible D gene (5 bases). Germline V gene data show CDR1 as ENHRY and CDR2 as SYGVKD. V was pared by 6 bases and J by 2 bases, with 10 bases between. The CDR3 has 13 residues. Here the CDR3 reads CAISLQGNYGYTF. The CDR3 nucleotides read TGTGCCATCAGCCTGCAGGGAAACTATGGCTACACCTTC.

The chain employs TRBV11-2 and TRBJ1-1, with TRBD1 identical over 9 bases. The V gene end was trimmed by 4 bases and the J gene end by 5 bases; junction bases not matched to a gene: 5. Germline-derived CDR1 and CDR2 are SGHAT and FQNNGV. This CDR3 has 14 residues. CDR3 region: CASSWGQGETEAFF. The CDR3 nucleotides are TGTGCCAGCAGCTGGGGACAGGGTGAGACTGAAGCTTTCTTT.

The chain uses TRBV28 and TRBJ1-2, with D perhaps TRBD1 (5 bases). The CDR3 is 10 amino acids. V was pared by 9 bases and J by 13 bases, with 15 bases between. The germline CDR1 and CDR2 sequences are MDHEN and SYDVKM. The chain's CDR3 is CASQGVRTTF. As DNA, the CDR3 is TGTGCCAGTCAAGGGGTTAGGACCACCTTC.

The CDR3 nucleotides are TGTGCCAGCAACAGGGGACGGACCTACGAGCAGTACTTC. Translated: CASNRGRTYEQYF. This sequence joins TRBV5-5 and TRBJ2-7; 7 bases are a match to TRBD1. CDR1 and CDR2 (germline): SGHKS, YYEKEE (reference sequence). CDR3 length equals 13 residues. With 6 bases clipped from V and 2 bases from J, the junction kept 5 bases outside the gene matches.

The V gene is TRBV18, the J gene TRBJ2-7; 14 nucleotides match TRBD2. This CDR3 has 14 amino acids. Trimming at V came to 7 bases and at J to 6 bases, leaving 5 bases not matched to a gene. Germline V lookup: CDR1 KGHSH, CDR2 LQKENI. The CDR3 here is CASLGLAGVGEQYF. CDR3 coding DNA: TGTGCCAGCTTGGGACTAGCGGGAGTCGGCGAGCAGTACTTC.

This chain joins TRBV6-5 and TRBJ1-4; perhaps TRBD1 as D (5 bases). Germline values: CDR1 MNHEY, CDR2 SVGAGI. With 6 bases removed from V and 4 bases from J, the gap between germline ends came to 12 bases. The CDR3 contains 14 residues. Here the CDR3 reads CASSSGGLNEKLFF. CDR3 in DNA: TGTGCCAGCAGCTCGGGGGGACTTAATGAAAAACTGTTTTTT.

The chain combines TRBV28 with TRBJ1-5; tentative D call: TRBD1 (6 bases). This CDR3 has 16 amino acids. V shed 6 bases and J shed 0 bases, with 15 bases lying between them. Looked up from germline, CDR1 is MDHEN and CDR2 is SYDVKM. The CDR3 protein is CASSRYRVHSNQPQHF. In DNA, the CDR3 is TGTGCCAGCAGCAGATACAGGGTCCATAGCAATCAGCCCCAGCATTTT.

The chain recombines TRBV6-1 with TRBJ2-7, with D possibly TRBD2 on 6 matching bases. V shed 3 bases and J shed 0 bases, with 12 bases lying between them. The V gene's germline CDR1 is MNHNS and CDR2 SASEGT. The CDR3 covers 15 residues. The CDR3 region is CASSDPGLSSYEQYF. DNA for the CDR3: TGTGCCAGCAGTGACCCGGGACTGAGCTCCTACGAGCAGTACTTC.

Note on this clone: Germline is not matched at one junction end, which may reflect a read error. This chain uses TRBV6-4 with TRBJ1-2; no firm D call. The CDR3 contains 10 residues. The germline V gene encodes CDR1 MRHNA and CDR2 SNTAGT. CDR3 in DNA: TGTGCCAGCTGCCACCGGGGTAGTGCCTTC. Translating it yields CASCHRGSAF.

The chain employs TRBV2 and TRBJ1-2; tentative D call: TRBD1 (5 bases). CDR3 length: 14 amino acids. Germline V CDR1 and CDR2: SNHLY, FYNNEI. The germline V and J ends were trimmed by 6 bases and 4 bases, with 15 bases remaining between them. The CDR3 bases are TGTGCCAGCAGCCCCGGGTGGGGCGGCTATGGCTACACCTTC. It translates to CASSPGWGGYGYTF.

V and J are TRBV7-9 and TRBJ2-3; 10 bases map to TRBD1. The ends lost 4 bases at V and 4 bases at J; junction bases unmatched: 5. In germline, CDR1 is SEHNR, CDR2 FQNEAQ (reference sequence). The CDR3 extends over 15 amino acids. The CDR3 protein is CASSSGQGTSDTQYF. The CDR3 DNA follows: TGTGCCAGCAGCTCGGGACAGGGGACATCAGATACGCAGTATTTT.

The CDR3 loop is CASSLGGRLAEQFF. The CDR3 bases are TGTGCCAGCAGTTTAGGCGGGAGGCTTGCTGAGCAGTTCTTC. The chain is built from TRBV28 and TRBJ2-1, with 8 bases fitting TRBD2. The trim removed 2 bases at V and 9 bases at J, leaving 6 bases unmatched. This CDR3 is 14 amino acids long. Germline V CDR1 and CDR2: MDHEN, SYDVKM.

The DNA of the CDR3 is TGTGCCAGCAGACCTGGACAGAACACTGAAGCTTTCTTT. This translates into CASRPGQNTEAFF. V is TRBV27 and J is TRBJ1-1, with D perhaps TRBD1 (5 bases). This CDR3 has 13 residues. Between the trimmed V and J ends, which lost 6 bases and 1 base, there was a span of 9 bases. Germline-derived CDR1 and CDR2 are MNHEY and SMNVEV (reference sequence).

This sequence joins TRBV18 and TRBJ1-5; TRBD1 might be the D (5 bases). The length of the CDR3 is 14 residues. V was trimmed by 2 bases and J by 4 bases, leaving 9 bases between them. The V gene's germline CDR1 is KGHSH and CDR2 LQKENI. The CDR3 DNA is TGTGCCAGCTCACCAGGGGCCGGGAATCAGCCCCAGCATTTT. Translation: CASSPGAGNQPQHF.

The J gene is TRBJ1-1, the V gene TRBV19; a possible D gene is TRBD1 (6 bases). Per the germline V gene, CDR1 is LNHDA and CDR2 is SQIVND (reference sequence). The CDR3 runs 14 residues. V was pared by 3 bases and J by 1 base, with 9 bases between. The CDR3 nucleotides read TGTGCCAGTAGTATGGGGGCAACGAACACTGAAGCTTTCTTT. Translation: CASSMGATNTEAFF.

CDR3 loop: CASSQGAGTGELFF. As DNA, the CDR3 is TGCGCCAGCTCACAGGGGGCAGGCACCGGGGAGCTGTTTTTT. This sequence joins TRBV4-1 and TRBJ2-2, with 9 bases aligning to TRBD1. The CDR3 runs to 14 residues. Germline CDR1 MGHRA, CDR2 YSYEKL. Unmatched junction bases numbered 5, after V lost 8 bases and J lost 4 bases.

V usage is TRBV27 and J usage is TRBJ1-4, with D maybe TRBD1 (6 bases). Germline values: CDR1 MNHEY, CDR2 SMNVEV (reference sequence). V was trimmed by 6 bases and J by 7 bases, leaving 12 bases between them. The CDR3 is 13 residues long. The CDR3 reads CASRDQQGEKLFF. CDR3 nucleotides: TGTGCCAGCAGAGACCAACAGGGTGAAAAACTGTTTTTT.

The chain uses TRBV18 and TRBJ1-6, with 8 bases that match TRBD1. The V gene's germline CDR1 is KGHSH and CDR2 LQKENI. Germline trimming cut 3 bases from V and 8 bases from J; bases unmatched to any gene: 9. CDR3 size: 16 residues. The CDR3 DNA reads TGTGCCAGCTCACCCGACCGAGACAGGGGTTATTCACCCCTCCACTTT. Translating it yields CASSPDRDRGYSPLHF.

This chain links TRBV5-1 with TRBJ2-5, with D possibly matching TRBD1 (6 bases). Germline CDR1 reads SGHRS; CDR2 reads YFSETQ. V lost 0 bases and J 7 bases, leaving 16 bases between the germline ends. The CDR3 is 15 residues long. CDR3 amino acids: CASSLESGASGTQYF. The CDR3 coding sequence is TGCGCCAGCAGCTTGGAGTCAGGGGCAAGTGGGACCCAGTACTTC.